This TCR beta chain was captured by sequencing in a study of blood T cell repertoires in COVID-19 (dated by TCRdb to the early 2020s). Some background on the complete study: Samples covering the acute and convalescent phases of COVID-19 were provided by collaborators in the United States, Italy and Spain. The sample metadata nearly always contained a de-identified subject ID, COVID-19 status, age in years and sex. The prospective study material was composed of cDNA or gDNA derived from T cells, B-cell-depleted T cells, or PBMCs. A freely available public database, intended as a resource for researchers studying the immune response to SARS-CoV-2, is where the repertoires were released. The samples were drawn from the first 160 participants of the ongoing ImmuneRACE study and from 1,254 subjects provided by 6 global collaborators. Subjects who had been exposed to COVID-19, were actively infected with it, or had recovered from it provided the deeply sampled blood TCRbeta repertoires that made up the dataset. Where available, HLA class I and class II types were obtained from metadata supplied by the sample provider rather than from assay-based typing. The paper's findings and limits, for the study overall: How much clinical and demographic metadata was included differed by source and by participant, and the metadata was provided uncurated.

TCRbeta CDR3 regions were amplified from genomic DNA using the immunoSEQ Assay, a bias-controlled multiplex PCR. The authors' pipeline ran thus. Within the assay, amplification of reference gene primers was used to estimate how many nucleated cells each sample contained. To quantify the absolute abundance of each unique TCRbeta CDR3 rearrangement, sequence reads were collapsed and filtered. For each sample, productive Simpson clonality was calculated by taking the square root of Simpson's diversity index across productive rearrangements. TCRdb took over this immuneACCESS table, retaining in-frame rearrangements with V and J assigned. Such tables are incomplete; in checked studies, under half of the missing clones stem from an unresolved V gene, and the remainder is unexplained. That table is the source of V, J and clone size, and D and trimming were worked out from the DNA. Counted in this sample were 90,000 to 100,000 clones; 84% of them appeared once. The ten largest account for 17% of the sample.

The collaborating institutions used their own protocols to collect whole blood in K2EDTA tubes. Collaborator samples were shipped for TCRbeta analysis as frozen whole blood, isolated PBMCs, or DNA extracted from either sample type. On this clone: The antigen it binds to is not known. There are no base qualities to consult, and no much larger clone falls within one base.

Spanning cysteine to phenylalanine, the CDR3 consists of 18 amino acids. The read is trimmed to its CDR3 DNA, 54 bases read in frame from base 1. Here V drops 4 bases and J drops 3 bases, and the junction holds 16 bases not matched to any gene. CDR1 and CDR2 are drawn from the germline V gene: SGHAT, FQNNGV. What was sequenced was peripheral blood. The chain is assembled from TRBV11-2 and TRBJ2-7; TRBD2 lines up with 9 middle nucleotides. The sequence was collected from a woman aged 60-70 years with acute or convalescent COVID-19. The CDR3 here reads CASSSLIAGARSDYEQYF. The DNA sequence follows: TGTGCCAGCAGCTCCCTTATAGCGGGGGCCCGCTCCGACTACGAGCAGTACTTC.